Described below is a single TCR beta chain sequence and its context. These data belong to a study of blood T cell repertoires in COVID-19. About the research overall: Samples came from the United States, Italy and Spain, spanning acute and convalescent COVID-19. Sources were T cells, B-cell-depleted T cells, or PBMCs; the material itself was cDNA or gDNA.

Trimming cost V 1 base and J 4 bases, with 7 bases left between them. The CDR3 consists of 14 residues. Per the germline V gene, CDR1 is MNHNS and CDR2 is SASEGT. This table comes from immunoSEQ multiplex PCR, and its TCRdb copy is limited to in-frame clones, with some not included. The sample contains 35,000 to 50,000 clones, around 86% of which appear only once. The specimen was peripheral blood. V and J are TRBV6-1 and TRBJ1-4, with D hard to call. The sequence was collected from a man between 60 and 70 years old with active COVID-19. The CDR3 sequence: CASSEVLLNEKLFF. CDR3 sequence (DNA): TGTGCCAGCAGTGAAGTTTTACTTAATGAAAAACTGTTTTTT.